These 27 T cell receptor beta chains came from one sample sequenced in a study of T-cell memory formation after mild COVID-19. TCRdb reanalysed the 5' RACE reads using MiXCR and keeps one entry per CDR3 protein. The sample has about 84,000 distinct CDR3 sequences, approximately 13% seen once. The sequencing sample was made of PBMCs or a T cell subset sorted from them (not recorded which). The receptors were sampled from an adult woman who had mild COVID-19 (a few samples of this study predate the infection). Cell type and time point are not known.

This chain links TRBV20-1 with TRBJ2-7; a possible D gene is TRBD1 (6 bases). In germline, CDR1 is DFQATT, CDR2 SNEGSKA (reference sequence). V lost 5 bases, J lost 3 bases, and 20 bases lay in between. The CDR3 runs to 15 residues. The chain's CDR3 is CSAAWPGHPFYEQYF. CDR3 in DNA: TGCAGTGCTGCTTGGCCGGGACACCCGTTCTACGAGCAGTACTTC.

This chain uses TRBV20-1 with TRBJ1-1; maybe TRBD1 (5 bases). CDR1 is DFQATT, CDR2 SNEGSKA, per germline (reference sequence). V lost 1 base, J lost 0 bases, and 9 bases lay in between. The CDR3 covers 14 residues. CDR3 protein: CSARGPTVNTEAFF. Here the CDR3 DNA reads TGCAGTGCTAGAGGTCCGACAGTGAACACTGAAGCTTTCTTT.

V gene TRBV11-1 combines with J gene TRBJ2-1, with 13 bases that match TRBD2. The ends lost 1 base at V and 5 bases at J; junction bases unmatched: 2. The CDR3 is 16 amino acids. Germline values: CDR1 SGHAT, CDR2 FQDESV (reference sequence). The CDR3 nucleotides read TGTGCCAGCAGCTTAGAAGGACTAGCGGGGGACAATGAGCAGTTCTTC. It encodes CASSLEGLAGDNEQFF.

The chain carries TRBV5-1 and TRBJ2-1; D unresolved. Between the trimmed V and J ends, which lost 0 bases and 5 bases, there was a span of 9 bases. The CDR3 has 14 amino acids. Germline lookup yields CDR1 SGHRS and CDR2 YFSETQ. As DNA, the CDR3 is TGCGCCAGCAGCTTGGATCTACGGGACAATGAGCAGTTCTTC. Translation gives CASSLDLRDNEQFF.

The chain links TRBV12-3 or TRBV12-4 to TRBJ2-1; D not certain. The CDR3 extends over 11 amino acids. The germline V and J ends were trimmed by 3 bases and 9 bases, with 6 bases remaining between them. The CDR3 nucleotides read TGTGCCAGCAGTTTTGATGTTGAGCAGTTCTTC. Amino acid sequence: CASSFDVEQFF.

This clonotype was found many times. CDR3 in DNA: TGCGCCAGCAGTCCTGAATTGGGGGCCTACGAGCAGTACTTC. This sequence encodes CASSPELGAYEQYF. The rearrangement uses TRBV4-1 and TRBJ2-7, with D perhaps matching TRBD1 or TRBD2 (5 bases each). Germline assignment: CDR1 MGHRA and CDR2 YSYEKL. This CDR3 spans 14 amino acids. The V end lost 6 bases, the J end lost 2 bases, and 14 bases lay between the germline ends.

V is TRBV7-9 and J is TRBJ2-3; D not certain. With 5 bases removed from V and 6 bases from J, the gap between germline ends came to 15 bases. This CDR3 spans 14 amino acids. Germline assignment: CDR1 SEHNR and CDR2 FQNEAQ (reference sequence). This CDR3 is CASSKSDPWDTQYF. The CDR3 coding sequence is TGTGCCAGCAGCAAGTCGGACCCATGGGATACGCAGTATTTT.

This chain joins TRBV25-1 and TRBJ2-7; no reliable D call. The CDR3 loop spans 12 amino acids. Trimming took 2 bases from V and 6 from J, leaving 8 bases between them. Germline V lookup: CDR1 MGHDK, CDR2 SYGVNS. The CDR3 DNA reads TGTGCCAGCAGTGAAGTGGCTGGCGAGCAGTACTTC. Its translation: CASSEVAGEQYF.

V and J are TRBV30 and TRBJ1-2; no definite D call. Germline V gene sequence: CDR1 GTSNPN, CDR2 SVGIG (reference sequence). The CDR3 covers 14 residues. Trimming took off 0 bases at V and 2 bases at J, with 10 bases between the two ends. This CDR3 is CAWSVPGSNYGYTF. CDR3 nucleotide sequence: TGTGCCTGGAGTGTTCCCGGGTCCAACTATGGCTACACCTTC.

This clonotype showed up many times. The J gene is TRBJ2-2, the V gene TRBV19; 7 bases are a match to TRBD2. V gave up 8 bases and J gave up 5 bases; unmatched junction bases: 8. Per the germline V gene, CDR1 is LNHDA and CDR2 is SQIVND (reference sequence). This CDR3 region has 14 residues. The CDR3 coding sequence is TGTGCCAGTTTTTCCACGGGAGGTACCGGGGAGCTGTTTTTT. It codes for CASFSTGGTGELFF.

This clonotype was seen more than once but under ten times. V is TRBV7-6 and J is TRBJ2-7, with 14 bases identical to TRBD2. V trimming: 3 bases; J trimming: 4 bases; junction bases outside the gene matches: 2. Germline CDR1 is SGHVS and CDR2 is FNYEAQ. The CDR3 is 15 amino acids. For the CDR3, the DNA is TGTGCCAGCAGCTTTAGGACTAGCGGGGGGTACGAGCAGTACTTC. Residues: CASSFRTSGGYEQYF.

In this sample, this clonotype turned up a few times. The chain is built from TRBV11-2 and TRBJ2-1; 11 nucleotides agree with TRBD1. Germline V gene sequence: CDR1 SGHAT, CDR2 FQNNGV. V shed 4 bases and J 5 bases; nucleotides not matched to a gene: 7. The CDR3 consists of 16 residues. DNA of the CDR3: TGTGCCAGCAGCTCCTTCGGGACAGGGGGGAACAATGAGCAGTTCTTC. It translates to CASSSFGTGGNNEQFF.

This clonotype was found a few times. This chain's CDR3 is CASTLSGRQFF. The CDR3 DNA is TGTGCCAGTACCCTTAGCGGGAGGCAGTTCTTC. The J gene is TRBJ2-1, the V gene TRBV19; 9 bases map to TRBD2. CDR1 is LNHDA and CDR2 is SQIVND in the germline V gene (reference sequence). V dropped 7 bases and J dropped 12; count of bases not matched to a gene: 4. The length of the CDR3 is 11 residues.

This clonotype was counted between two and nine times. The genes are TRBV15 and TRBJ2-7, with D perhaps TRBD2 (6 bases). This CDR3 region has 13 residues. Germline CDR1 LNHNV, CDR2 YYDKDF (reference sequence). The V gene lost 0 bases and the J gene lost 7 bases, with 10 bases spanning the gap. The CDR3 region is CATSREGTSEQYF. As DNA, the CDR3 is TGTGCCACCAGCAGAGAGGGGACTTCTGAGCAGTACTTC.

V gene TRBV7-6 combines with J gene TRBJ2-3, with 11 bases fitting TRBD2. V trimming: 4 bases; J trimming: 7 bases; junction bases outside the gene matches: 7. Per the germline V gene, CDR1 is SGHVS and CDR2 is FNYEAQ. CDR3 length: 15 amino acids. The CDR3 reads CASSSVAGGPNTQYF. The CDR3 DNA is TGTGCCAGCAGCTCAGTAGCGGGAGGGCCCAATACGCAGTATTTT.

The chain joins TRBV7-3 to TRBJ1-1; 7 nucleotides agree with TRBD1. The J segment lost 6 bases and the V segment lost 1 base, leaving 8 bases of the junction unmatched. Germline V gene sequence: CDR1 SGHTA, CDR2 FQGTGA. This CDR3 contains 15 residues. Here the CDR3 reads CASSLSHDRDAEAFF. The CDR3, as DNA: TGTGCCAGCAGCTTAAGTCACGACAGGGACGCTGAAGCTTTCTTT.

V is TRBV4-3 and J is TRBJ2-3; TRBD2 agrees at 11 bases. The V and J ends lost 7 bases and 2 bases, in that order; junction bases with no gene match: 5. The CDR3 is 15 residues long. Germline lookup yields CDR1 LGHNA and CDR2 YSLEER. The CDR3 here is CASTSGRYSTDTQYF. In DNA form, the CDR3 reads TGCGCCAGCACTAGCGGGAGGTATTCCACAGATACGCAGTATTTT.

This clonotype was observed a handful of times. CDR3 residues: CASSLAVEDLNYGYTF. The DNA for the CDR3 is TGCGCCAGCAGCTTGGCCGTAGAGGACCTAAACTATGGCTACACCTTC. The J gene is TRBJ1-2, the V gene TRBV5-1; D gene unclear. Germline CDR1 SGHRS, CDR2 YFSETQ. The ends were cut back, 0 bases at V and 2 bases at J, with 14 bases in the middle. The CDR3 is 16 amino acids.

The sample holds a few counts of this clonotype. CDR3 bases: TGTGCCAGCAGCTTAGGGCCCGGGACTAGCCTAATTGAGCAGTTCTTC. It is translated as CASSLGPGTSLIEQFF. V usage is TRBV11-2 and J usage is TRBJ2-1; 9 bases map to TRBD2. Germline CDR1 is SGHAT and CDR2 is FQNNGV. V shed 1 base and J 9 bases; nucleotides not matched to a gene: 10. The CDR3 consists of 16 residues.

This clonotype was counted a few times. The chain uses TRBV6-2 or TRBV6-3 and TRBJ2-1; D not resolved. Germline V gene data show CDR1 as MNHEY and CDR2 as SVGEGT. V lost 10 bases to trimming and J lost 3 bases, with 16 bases between them. The CDR3 is made up of 14 amino acids. The CDR3 DNA reads as TGTGCCACCTCGTTAGCAATGGGCTACAATGAGCAGTTCTTC. Protein: CATSLAMGYNEQFF.

This rearrangement joins TRBV12-3 or TRBV12-4 to TRBJ2-5; the D gene is possibly TRBD1 (6 bases). The CDR3 runs 13 residues. V was trimmed by 6 bases and J by 1 base, leaving 9 bases between them. CDR3 in amino acids: CASRQGLQETQYF. The CDR3 region has the DNA TGTGCCAGCAGACAGGGCCTCCAAGAGACCCAGTACTTC.

This clonotype has only a few counts. This sequence joins TRBV27 and TRBJ2-6; D ambiguous. The germline V and J ends were trimmed by 3 bases and 0 bases, with 0 bases remaining between them. The CDR3 is made up of 13 amino acids. Germline values: CDR1 MNHEY, CDR2 SMNVEV (reference sequence). The CDR3 DNA sequence: TGTGCCAGCAGTTTCTCTGGGGCCAACGTCCTGACTTTC. This gives the protein CASSFSGANVLTF.

This clonotype was seen at least ten times. V and J are TRBV6-2 or TRBV6-3 and TRBJ2-6; D call uncertain. This CDR3 has 14 amino acids. V lost 5 bases and J 0 bases, leaving 5 bases between the germline ends. Germline CDR1 and CDR2: MNHEY and SVGEGT. The CDR3, as DNA: TGTGCCAGCAGTCTGAGCTCTGGGGCCAACGTCCTGACTTTC. Its translation is CASSLSSGANVLTF.

The chain has TRBV5-1 and TRBJ2-7, with 7 bases that match TRBD1. CDR3 length: 15 residues. Germline trimming cut 4 bases from V and 3 bases from J; bases unmatched to any gene: 10. Germline V lookup: CDR1 SGHRS, CDR2 YFSETQ. This CDR3 is CASSEGPGQFYEQYF. In DNA form, the CDR3 reads TGCGCCAGCAGCGAAGGTCCGGGACAGTTCTACGAGCAGTACTTC. The full variable domain, in which reference TRBV5-1 and TRBJ2-7 provide the parts outside the CDR3, is KAGVTQTPRYLIKTRGQQVTLSCSPISGHRSVSWYQQTPGQGLQFLFEYFSETQRNKGNFPGRFSGRQFSNSRSEMNVSTLELGDSALYLCASSEGPGQFYEQYFGPGTRLTVT.

This clonotype was seen at least ten times. This sequence joins TRBV4-3 and TRBJ2-2, with 10 bases matching TRBD1. Germline assignment: CDR1 LGHNA and CDR2 YSLEER. The J segment lost 4 bases and the V segment lost 4 bases, leaving 12 bases of the junction unmatched. This CDR3 comprises 18 residues. For the CDR3, the DNA is TGCGCCAGCAGCCCCGTGGGAGGGACAGGGGCCATCACCGGGGAGCTGTTTTTT. Amino acid sequence: CASSPVGGTGAITGELFF.

This clonotype was seen a few times. The chain recombines TRBV4-1 with TRBJ2-7; perhaps TRBD2 as D (5 bases). V gave up 0 bases and J gave up 3 bases, with 18 bases separating them. CDR1 is MGHRA, CDR2 YSYEKL, per germline. The CDR3 extends over 17 amino acids. CDR3 DNA sequence: TGCGCCAGCAGCCAAGACCCCCACAAGAGTGGAGGCTACGAGCAGTACTTC. Translated, it gives CASSQDPHKSGGYEQYF.

This clonotype occurred many times. The genes are TRBV9 and TRBJ2-4; 9 positions agree with TRBD1. The CDR3 is 20 amino acids. The V and J ends lost 3 bases and 1 base, in that order; junction bases with no gene match: 17. From germline, CDR1 is SGDLS and CDR2 YYNGEE. The CDR3 bases are TGTGCCAGCAGCGCACCGAAACCTCCGGGACAGGGAGGGGCCAAAAACATTCAGTACTTC. Translation: CASSAPKPPGQGGAKNIQYF.